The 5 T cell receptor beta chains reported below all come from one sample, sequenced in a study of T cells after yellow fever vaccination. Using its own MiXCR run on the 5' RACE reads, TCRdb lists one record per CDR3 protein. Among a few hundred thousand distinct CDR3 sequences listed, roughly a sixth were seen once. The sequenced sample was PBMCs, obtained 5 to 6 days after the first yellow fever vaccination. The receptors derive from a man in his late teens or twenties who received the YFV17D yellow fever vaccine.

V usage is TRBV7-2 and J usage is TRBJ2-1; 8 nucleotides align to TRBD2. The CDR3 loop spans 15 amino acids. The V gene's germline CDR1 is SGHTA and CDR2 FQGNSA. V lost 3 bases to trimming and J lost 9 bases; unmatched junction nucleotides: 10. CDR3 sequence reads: CASSLGGGPSGEQFF. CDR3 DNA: TGTGCCAGCAGCTTGGGCGGGGGGCCCTCGGGTGAGCAGTTCTTC.

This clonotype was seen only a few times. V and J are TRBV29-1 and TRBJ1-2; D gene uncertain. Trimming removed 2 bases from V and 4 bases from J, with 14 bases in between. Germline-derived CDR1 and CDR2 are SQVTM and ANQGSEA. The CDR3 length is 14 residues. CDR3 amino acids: CSVEFGIRGYGYTF. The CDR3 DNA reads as TGCAGCGTTGAATTCGGGATACGAGGCTATGGCTACACCTTC.

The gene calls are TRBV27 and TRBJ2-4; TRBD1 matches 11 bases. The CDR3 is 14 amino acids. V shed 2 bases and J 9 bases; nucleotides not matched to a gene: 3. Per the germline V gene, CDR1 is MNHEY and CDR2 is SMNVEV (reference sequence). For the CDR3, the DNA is TGTGCCAGCAGTTTAGGACAGGGGGCCAGCATTCAGTACTTC. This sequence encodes CASSLGQGASIQYF.

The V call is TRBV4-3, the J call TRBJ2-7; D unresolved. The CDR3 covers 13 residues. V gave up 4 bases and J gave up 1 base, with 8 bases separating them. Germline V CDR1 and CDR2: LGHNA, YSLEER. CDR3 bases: TGCGCCAGCAGCCGCCCCAAATCCTACGAGCAGTACGTC. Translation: CASSRPKSYEQYV.

The CDR3 coding sequence is TGTGCCAGCAGTTACCTCCCCGGACAGGGGGCGGCCGGAGGAGGTGAAGCTTTCTTT. Protein product: CASSYLPGQGAAGGGEAFF. The chain has TRBV6-2 or TRBV6-3 and TRBJ1-1; 11 nucleotides align to TRBD1. The CDR3 extends over 19 amino acids. Trimming removed 2 bases from V and 7 bases from J; junction bases left unmatched: 18. Germline V lookup: CDR1 MNHEY, CDR2 SVGEGT.